This is a list of T cell receptor beta chains from one sample in a study of T cell repertoires in cytomegalovirus infection. Using its own MiXCR run on the reads, TCRdb lists one record per CDR3 protein. The sample lists 400,000 or so distinct CDR3 sequences; 30% to 40% were seen once. The specimen sequenced was PBMCs. All receptors come from a human donor in good health (CMV status not recorded). Some clones in this sample may be carry-over from other donors' samples. CDR3s include the opening cysteine and the closing phenylalanine or tryptophan. The D gene is left open where the match is weak. Expanded clones are given a class, and other clones once, few, many or no size at all.

TRBV20-1	TRBJ2-5	TRBD1	.	CSATGTAQETQYF	TGCAGTGCTACCGGGACAGCCCAAGAGACCCAGTACTTC
TRBV7-9	TRBJ1-5	.	few	CASSSRHGNQPQHF	TGTGCCAGCAGCTCGCGTCACGGCAATCAGCCCCAGCATTTT
TRBV7-9	TRBJ2-1	.	.	CASSPAAGTSGNEQFF	TGTGCCAGCAGCCCCGCCGCGGGGACGTCAGGCAATGAGCAGTTCTTC
TRBV28	TRBJ2-5	TRBD1	.	CASSPFRGTQETQYF	TGTGCCAGCAGTCCTTTCAGGGGGACGCAAGAGACCCAGTACTTC
TRBV20-1	TRBJ1-5	.	.	CSVGQPQHF	TGCAGTGTCGGTCAGCCCCAGCATTTT
TRBV19	TRBJ2-3	.	many	CASSPRETGSTDTQYF	TGTGCCAGTAGCCCCCGGGAGACAGGGAGCACAGATACGCAGTATTTT
TRBV6-1	TRBJ1-1	.	many	CASSEARGRYEVNTEAFF	TGTGCCAGCAGTGAAGCCCGAGGACGGTACGAGGTGAACACTGAAGCTTTCTTT
TRBV7-2	TRBJ1-6	.	many	CASSLGPPWGYNSPLHF	TGTGCCAGCAGCTTAGGACCGCCTTGGGGGTATAATTCACCCCTCCACTTT
TRBV2	TRBJ1-5	.	.	CASNSGASGKPQHF	TGTGCCAGCAATAGCGGGGCCTCTGGTAAGCCCCAGCATTTT
TRBV20-1	TRBJ1-6	.	few	CSAFQGAGSNSPLHF	TGCAGTGCTTTCCAAGGGGCGGGGAGTAATTCACCCCTCCACTTT
TRBV19	TRBJ2-3	.	.	CASRKDLAFTDTQYF	TGTGCCAGTAGGAAAGATCTAGCCTTCACAGATACGCAGTATTTT
TRBV14	TRBJ2-3	.	.	CASSQEAVTDTQYF	TGTGCCAGCAGCCAAGAAGCGGTCACAGATACGCAGTATTTT
TRBV29-1	TRBJ1-5	TRBD1	.	CSVEQGAQQPQHF	TGCAGCGTTGAACAGGGGGCACAGCAGCCCCAGCATTTT
TRBV20-1	TRBJ1-5	TRBD1	.	CSAGWTGTQPQHF	TGCAGTGCTGGCTGGACAGGGACTCAGCCCCAGCATTTT
TRBV4-1	TRBJ2-5	.	few	CASSQGDGTRGETQYF	TGCGCCAGCAGCCAAGGGGACGGGACCCGGGGAGAGACCCAGTACTTC
TRBV7-2	TRBJ2-2	.	.	CASSLHAHTGELFF	TGTGCCAGCAGCTTACACGCACACACCGGGGAGCTGTTTTTT
TRBV2	TRBJ1-4	.	.	CASSFQFAGLSEKLFF	TGTGCCAGCTCGTTCCAATTTGCGGGTCTCAGTGAAAAACTGTTTTTT
TRBV19	TRBJ1-2	.	few	CASSYGVNYGYTF	TGTGCCAGTAGTTACGGGGTTAATTATGGCTACACCTTC
TRBV7-6	TRBJ2-3	.	.	CASSPGPGPDTQYF	TGTGCCAGCAGCCCCGGACCTGGCCCTGATACGCAGTATTTT
TRBV15	TRBJ1-2	.	.	CATSRGSGTTPYGYTF	TGTGCCACCAGCAGAGGTTCTGGGACAACGCCATATGGCTACACCTTC
TRBV6-5	TRBJ2-5	.	.	CASSYSVLKKETQYF	TGTGCCAGCAGTTACTCGGTTCTGAAGAAAGAGACCCAGTACTTC
TRBV6-6	TRBJ1-2	.	few	CASSYSPSMGDNGYTF	TGTGCCAGCAGTTACTCCCCATCGATGGGGGATAATGGCTACACCTTC
TRBV28	TRBJ1-1	.	few	CASSLTGKAFF	TGTGCCAGCAGTTTAACAGGGAAGGCTTTCTTT
TRBV27	TRBJ2-7	TRBD2	.	CASSLYSGGAEQYF	TGTGCCAGCAGTTTATACAGCGGGGGAGCCGAGCAGTACTTC
TRBV6-2/TRBV6-3	TRBJ1-6	.	.	CASQVGQTSAPLHF	TGTGCCAGTCAAGTTGGACAGACCAGTGCACCCCTCCACTTT
TRBV11-2	TRBJ2-1	.	.	CASSLRSGSYNEQFF	TGTGCCAGCAGCTTAAGGAGTGGCAGCTACAATGAGCAGTTCTTC
TRBV6-1	TRBJ1-6	.	.	CASGDYNSPLHF	TGTGCCAGCGGTGACTATAATTCACCCCTCCACTTT
TRBV7-6	TRBJ2-1	.	many	CASSSLGLNYNEQFF	TGTGCCAGCAGCTCCCTCGGACTGAATTACAATGAGCAGTTCTTC
TRBV7-2	TRBJ2-7	.	.	CASTRPPSYKEQYF	TGTGCCAGCACCCGCCCCCCCTCTTACAAGGAGCAGTACTTC
TRBV27	TRBJ2-7	.	few	CASSSYAVDRGGDEQYF	TGTGCCAGCAGTTCCTACGCTGTTGACAGGGGAGGGGACGAGCAGTACTTC